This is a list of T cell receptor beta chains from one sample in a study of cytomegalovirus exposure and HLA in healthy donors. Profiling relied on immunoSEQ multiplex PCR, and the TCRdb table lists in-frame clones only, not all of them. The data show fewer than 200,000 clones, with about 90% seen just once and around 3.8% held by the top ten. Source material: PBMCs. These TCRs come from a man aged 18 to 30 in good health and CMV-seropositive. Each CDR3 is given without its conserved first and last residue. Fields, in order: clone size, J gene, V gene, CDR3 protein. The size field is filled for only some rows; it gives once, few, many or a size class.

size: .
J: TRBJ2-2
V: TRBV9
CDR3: ASSVGMRANSNTGELF

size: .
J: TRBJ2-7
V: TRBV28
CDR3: ASSLSGYEQY

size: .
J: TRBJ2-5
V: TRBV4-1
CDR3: ASSHIGQGEETQY

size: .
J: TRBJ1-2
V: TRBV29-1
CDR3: SIQITGGGGYT

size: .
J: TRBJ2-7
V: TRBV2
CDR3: ASSEGTSGN

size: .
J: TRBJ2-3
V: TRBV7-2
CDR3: ASSYGTEGTQY

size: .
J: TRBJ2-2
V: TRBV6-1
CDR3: ASRPGLASTGELF

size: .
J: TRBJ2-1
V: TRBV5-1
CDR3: ASSWTPGSYNEQF

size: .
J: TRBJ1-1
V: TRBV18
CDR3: ASSPQGANTEAF

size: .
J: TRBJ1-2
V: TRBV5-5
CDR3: ASSLYGTGDYGYT

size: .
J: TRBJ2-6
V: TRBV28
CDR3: ASSLWGGTGANVLT

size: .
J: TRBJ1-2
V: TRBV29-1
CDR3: SVESAENYGYT

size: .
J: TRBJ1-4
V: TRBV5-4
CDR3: ASSQRTGGGEKLF

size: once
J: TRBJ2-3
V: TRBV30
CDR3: AWRRTSGGTDTQY

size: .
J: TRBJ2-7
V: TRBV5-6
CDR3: ASSAGTPYEQY

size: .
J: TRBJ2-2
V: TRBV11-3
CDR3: ASSSEWTSNTGELF

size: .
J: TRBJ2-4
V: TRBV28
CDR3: ASSFDRGKGNIQY

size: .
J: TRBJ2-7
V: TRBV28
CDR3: ASSFRQGRRPYEQY

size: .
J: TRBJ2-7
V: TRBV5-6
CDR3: ASSLGLAATYEQY

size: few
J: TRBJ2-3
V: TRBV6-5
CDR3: ASRKGLAVTDTQY

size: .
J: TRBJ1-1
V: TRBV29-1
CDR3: SVSPGRTSVTEAF

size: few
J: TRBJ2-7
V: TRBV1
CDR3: TSSQRASGSSYEQY

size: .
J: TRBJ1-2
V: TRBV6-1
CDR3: ASSEKRGVNYGYT

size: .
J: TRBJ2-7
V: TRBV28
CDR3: ASSTPGTSVTKRPKYEQY

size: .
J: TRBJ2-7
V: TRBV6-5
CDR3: ASTPLGETYEQY

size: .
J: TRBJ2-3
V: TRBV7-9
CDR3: ASSAMGGDTQY

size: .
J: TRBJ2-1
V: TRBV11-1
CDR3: ASSPLAGAYNEQF

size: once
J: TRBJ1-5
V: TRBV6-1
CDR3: ASSEFGDRATGVSQPQH

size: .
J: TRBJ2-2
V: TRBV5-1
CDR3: ASSGGQGVISNTGELF

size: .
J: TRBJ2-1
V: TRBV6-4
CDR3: ASSDSIAGAKNEQF

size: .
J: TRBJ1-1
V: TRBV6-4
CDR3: ASSRQGNTEAF

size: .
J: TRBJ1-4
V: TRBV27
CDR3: AKIRDCNEKLF

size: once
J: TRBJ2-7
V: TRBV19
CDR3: ASSPPRRLAGGTYEQY

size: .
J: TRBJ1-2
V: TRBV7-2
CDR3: ASSLTGGDYGYT

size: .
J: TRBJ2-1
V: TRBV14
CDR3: ASSWTSGRAYNEQF

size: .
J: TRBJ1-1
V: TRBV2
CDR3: ASSVTGLDTEAF

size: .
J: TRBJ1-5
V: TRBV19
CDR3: ASSIQGQGGQPQH

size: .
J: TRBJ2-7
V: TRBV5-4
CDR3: ASSLQVVRGTYEQY

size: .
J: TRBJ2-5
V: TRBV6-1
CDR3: ASSRAGGEEETQY

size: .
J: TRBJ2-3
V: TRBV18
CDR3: ASSQQGVIDTQY

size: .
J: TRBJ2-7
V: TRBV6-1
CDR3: ASSEVVRTGEQY

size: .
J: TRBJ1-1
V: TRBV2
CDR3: ASSAVNTEAF

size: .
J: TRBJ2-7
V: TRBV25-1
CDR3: ASSGGRYEQY

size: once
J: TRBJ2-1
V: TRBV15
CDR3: ATSRIPGLAAHNEQF

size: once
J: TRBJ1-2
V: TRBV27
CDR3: ASSLTGRAGYGYT

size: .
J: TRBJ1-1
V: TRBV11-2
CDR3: ASSPRQLNTEAF

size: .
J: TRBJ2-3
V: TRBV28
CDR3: ASSLPGLAGSTQY